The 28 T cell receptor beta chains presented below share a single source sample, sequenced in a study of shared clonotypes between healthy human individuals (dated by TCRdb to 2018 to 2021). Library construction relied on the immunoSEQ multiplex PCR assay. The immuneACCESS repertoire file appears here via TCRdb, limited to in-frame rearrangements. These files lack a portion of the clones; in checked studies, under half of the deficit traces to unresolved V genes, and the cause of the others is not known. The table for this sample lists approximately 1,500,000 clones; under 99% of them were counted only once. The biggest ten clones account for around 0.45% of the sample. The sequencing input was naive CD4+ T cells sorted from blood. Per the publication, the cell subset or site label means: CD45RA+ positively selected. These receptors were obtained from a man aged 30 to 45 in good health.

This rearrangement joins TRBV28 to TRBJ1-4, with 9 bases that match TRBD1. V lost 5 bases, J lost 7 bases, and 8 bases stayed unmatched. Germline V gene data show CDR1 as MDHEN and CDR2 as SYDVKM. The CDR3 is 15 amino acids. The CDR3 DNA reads TGTGCCAGCAGTCCCTACAGGGGGCAGGGTGAAAAACTGTTTTTT. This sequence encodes CASSPYRGQGEKLFF.

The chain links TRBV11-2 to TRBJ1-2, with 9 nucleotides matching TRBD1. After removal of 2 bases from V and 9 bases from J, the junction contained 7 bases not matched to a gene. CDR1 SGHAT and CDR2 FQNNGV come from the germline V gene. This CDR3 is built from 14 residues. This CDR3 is CASSLQTGTGSYTF. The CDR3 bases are TGTGCCAGCAGCTTACAGACCGGGACAGGGAGCTACACCTTC.

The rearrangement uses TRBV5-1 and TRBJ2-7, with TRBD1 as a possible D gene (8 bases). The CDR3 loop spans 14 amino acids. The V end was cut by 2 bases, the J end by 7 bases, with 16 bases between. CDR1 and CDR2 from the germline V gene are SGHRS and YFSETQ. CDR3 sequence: CASSLDGQGGEQYF. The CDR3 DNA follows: TGCGCCAGCAGCTTAGATGGACAGGGAGGGGAGCAGTACTTC.

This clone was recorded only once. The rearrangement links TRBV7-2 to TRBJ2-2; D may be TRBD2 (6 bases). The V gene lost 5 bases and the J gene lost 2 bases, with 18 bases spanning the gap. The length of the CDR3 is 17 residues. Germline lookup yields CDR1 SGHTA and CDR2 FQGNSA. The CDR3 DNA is TGTGCCAGCAGCCCCTTTGGGATCGGGGGAAACACCGGGGAGCTGTTTTTT. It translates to CASSPFGIGGNTGELFF.

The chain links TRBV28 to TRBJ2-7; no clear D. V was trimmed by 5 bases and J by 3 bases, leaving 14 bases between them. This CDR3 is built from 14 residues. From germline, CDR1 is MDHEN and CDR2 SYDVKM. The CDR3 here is CASSPHRSYYEQYF. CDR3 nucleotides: TGTGCCAGCAGTCCCCACAGAAGCTACTACGAGCAGTACTTC.

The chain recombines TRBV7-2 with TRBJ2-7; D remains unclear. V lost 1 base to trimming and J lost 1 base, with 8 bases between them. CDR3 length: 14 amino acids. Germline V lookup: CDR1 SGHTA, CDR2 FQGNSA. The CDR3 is CASSLVAQSYEQYF. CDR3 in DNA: TGTGCCAGCAGCTTAGTTGCCCAGTCCTACGAGCAGTACTTC.

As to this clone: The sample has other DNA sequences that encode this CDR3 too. CDR3: CASSLSGSYNEQFF. CDR3 in DNA: TGCGCCAGCAGCTTGTCAGGCTCCTACAATGAGCAGTTCTTC. V usage is TRBV5-1 and J usage is TRBJ2-1; D is unresolved. Between the trimmed V and J ends, which lost 1 base and 0 bases, there was a span of 5 bases. Germline V gives CDR1 SGHRS, CDR2 YFSETQ. The CDR3 contains 14 residues.

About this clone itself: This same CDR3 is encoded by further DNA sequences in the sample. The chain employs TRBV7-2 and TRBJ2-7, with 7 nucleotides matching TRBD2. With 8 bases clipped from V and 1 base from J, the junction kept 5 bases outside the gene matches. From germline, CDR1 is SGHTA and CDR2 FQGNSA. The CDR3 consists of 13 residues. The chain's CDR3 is CASSSGGSYEQYF. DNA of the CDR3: TGTGCCAGCTCTAGCGGAGGTTCCTACGAGCAGTACTTC.

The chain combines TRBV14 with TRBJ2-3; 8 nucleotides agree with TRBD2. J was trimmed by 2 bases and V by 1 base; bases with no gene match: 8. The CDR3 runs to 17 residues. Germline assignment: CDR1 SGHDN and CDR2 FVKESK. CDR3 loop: CASSQVPSGGPTDTQYF. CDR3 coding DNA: TGTGCCAGCAGCCAAGTCCCCAGCGGGGGCCCCACAGATACGCAGTATTTT.

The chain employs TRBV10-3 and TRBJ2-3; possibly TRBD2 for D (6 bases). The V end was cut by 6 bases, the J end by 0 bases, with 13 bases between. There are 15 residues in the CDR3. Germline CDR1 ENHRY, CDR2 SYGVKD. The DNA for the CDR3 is TGTGCCATCAGGTGGGGAGGCGAAAGCACAGATACGCAGTATTTT. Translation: CAIRWGGESTDTQYF.

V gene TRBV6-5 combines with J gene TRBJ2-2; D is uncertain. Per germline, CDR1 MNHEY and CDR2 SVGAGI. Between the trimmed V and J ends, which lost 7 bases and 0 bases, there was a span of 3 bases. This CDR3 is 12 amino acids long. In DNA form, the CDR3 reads TGTGCCAGCAATACGAACACCGGGGAGCTGTTTTTT. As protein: CASNTNTGELFF.

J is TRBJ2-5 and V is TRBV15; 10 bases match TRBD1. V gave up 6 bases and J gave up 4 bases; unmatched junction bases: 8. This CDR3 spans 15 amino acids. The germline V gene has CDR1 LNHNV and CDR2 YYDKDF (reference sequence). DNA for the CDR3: TGTGCCACCAGGGCCGGGACAGGGGTTCCAGAGACCCAGTACTTC. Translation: CATRAGTGVPETQYF.

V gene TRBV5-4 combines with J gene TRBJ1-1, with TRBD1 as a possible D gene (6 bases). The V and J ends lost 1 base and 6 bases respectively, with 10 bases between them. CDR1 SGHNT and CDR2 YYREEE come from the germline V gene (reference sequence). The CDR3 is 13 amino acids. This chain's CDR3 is CASSLTGSAEAFF. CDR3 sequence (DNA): TGTGCCAGCAGCTTGACAGGGAGTGCTGAAGCTTTCTTT.

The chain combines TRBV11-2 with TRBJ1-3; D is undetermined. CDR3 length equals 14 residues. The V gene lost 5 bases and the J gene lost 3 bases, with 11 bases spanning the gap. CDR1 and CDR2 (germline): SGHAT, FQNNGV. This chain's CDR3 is CASSRPEIGNTIYF. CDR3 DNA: TGTGCCAGCAGCCGCCCGGAGATTGGAAACACCATATATTTT.

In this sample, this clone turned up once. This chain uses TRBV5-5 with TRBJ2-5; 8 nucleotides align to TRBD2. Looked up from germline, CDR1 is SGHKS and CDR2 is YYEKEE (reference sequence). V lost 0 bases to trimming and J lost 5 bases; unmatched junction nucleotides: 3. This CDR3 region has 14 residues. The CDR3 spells CASSLVSGGETQYF. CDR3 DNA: TGTGCCAGCAGCTTGGTATCGGGAGGGGAGACCCAGTACTTC.

The CDR3 reads CASSGARGLNPEETQYF. CDR3 nucleotide sequence: TGTGCCAGCAGCGGGGCGCGCGGTCTAAATCCTGAAGAGACCCAGTACTTC. This chain links TRBV9 with TRBJ2-5; D ambiguous. V was clipped by 3 bases and J by 3 bases, with 21 bases between them. This CDR3 contains 17 residues. Germline assignment: CDR1 SGDLS and CDR2 YYNGEE.

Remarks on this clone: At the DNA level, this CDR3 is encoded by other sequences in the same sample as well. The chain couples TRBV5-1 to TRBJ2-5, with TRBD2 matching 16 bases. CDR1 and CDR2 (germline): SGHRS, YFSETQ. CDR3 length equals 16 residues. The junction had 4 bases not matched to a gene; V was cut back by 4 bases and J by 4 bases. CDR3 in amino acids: CASSPGLAGGGETQYF. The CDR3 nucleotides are TGCGCCAGCAGCCCGGGACTAGCGGGAGGGGGAGAGACCCAGTACTTC. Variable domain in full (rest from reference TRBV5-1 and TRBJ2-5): KAGVTQTPRYLIKTRGQQVTLSCSPISGHRSVSWYQQTPGQGLQFLFEYFSETQRNKGNFPGRFSGRQFSNSRSEMNVSTLELGDSALYLCASSPGLAGGGETQYFGPGTRLLVL.

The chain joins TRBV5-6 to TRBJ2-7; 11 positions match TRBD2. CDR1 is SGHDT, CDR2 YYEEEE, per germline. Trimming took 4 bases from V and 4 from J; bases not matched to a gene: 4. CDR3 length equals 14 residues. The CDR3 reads CASSLIAGGYEQYF. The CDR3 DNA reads TGTGCCAGCAGCCTAATAGCGGGAGGGTACGAGCAGTACTTC.

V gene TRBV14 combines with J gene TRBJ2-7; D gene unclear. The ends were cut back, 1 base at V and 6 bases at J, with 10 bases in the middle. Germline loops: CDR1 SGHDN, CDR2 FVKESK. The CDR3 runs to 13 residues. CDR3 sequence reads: CASSQGRLSEQYF. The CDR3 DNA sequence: TGTGCCAGCAGCCAAGGGCGATTATCCGAGCAGTACTTC. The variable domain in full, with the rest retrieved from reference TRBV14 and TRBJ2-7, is EAGVTQFPSHSVIEKGQTVTLRCDPISGHDNLYWYRRVMGKEIKFLLHFVKESKQDESGMPNNRFLAERTGGTYSTLKVQPAELEDSGVYFCASSQGRLSEQYFGPGTRLTVT.

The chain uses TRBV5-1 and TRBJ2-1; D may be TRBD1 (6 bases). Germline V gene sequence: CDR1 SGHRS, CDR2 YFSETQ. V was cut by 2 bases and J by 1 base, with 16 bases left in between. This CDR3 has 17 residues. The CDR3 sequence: CASSLVRGPISYNEQFF. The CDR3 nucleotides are TGCGCCAGCAGCTTAGTCAGGGGCCCCATATCCTACAATGAGCAGTTCTTC.

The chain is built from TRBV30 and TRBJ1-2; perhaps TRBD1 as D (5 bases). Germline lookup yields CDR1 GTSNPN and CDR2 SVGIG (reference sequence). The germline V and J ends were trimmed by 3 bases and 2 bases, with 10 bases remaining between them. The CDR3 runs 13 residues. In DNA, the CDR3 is TGTGCCTGGAGGTTGGGGGTAAACTATGGCTACACCTTC. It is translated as CAWRLGVNYGYTF. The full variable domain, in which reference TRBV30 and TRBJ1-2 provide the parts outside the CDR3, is SQTIHQWPATLVQPVGSPLSLECTVEGTSNPNLYWYRQAAGRGLQLLFYSVGIGQISSEVPQNLSASRPQDRQFILSSKKLLLSDSGFYLCAWRLGVNYGYTFGSGTRLTVV.

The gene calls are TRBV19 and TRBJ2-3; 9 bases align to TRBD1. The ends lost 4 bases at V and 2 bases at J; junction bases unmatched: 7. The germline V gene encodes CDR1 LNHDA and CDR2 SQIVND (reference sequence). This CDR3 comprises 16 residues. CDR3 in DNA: TGTGCCAGTAGTAGGGTAACAGGGGGCTACACAGATACGCAGTATTTT. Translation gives CASSRVTGGYTDTQYF. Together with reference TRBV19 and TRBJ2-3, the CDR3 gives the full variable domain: DGGITQSPKYLFRKEGQNVTLSCEQNLNHDAMYWYRQDPGQGLRLIYYSQIVNDFQKGDIAEGYSVSREKKESFPLTVTSAQKNPTAFYLCASSRVTGGYTDTQYFGPGTRLTVL.

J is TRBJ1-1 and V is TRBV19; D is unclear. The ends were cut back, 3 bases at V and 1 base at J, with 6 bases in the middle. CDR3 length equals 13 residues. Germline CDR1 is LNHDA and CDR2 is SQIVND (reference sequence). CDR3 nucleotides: TGTGCCAGTAGTATGGTCGCGAACACTGAAGCTTTCTTT. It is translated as CASSMVANTEAFF. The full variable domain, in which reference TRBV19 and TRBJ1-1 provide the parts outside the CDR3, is DGGITQSPKYLFRKEGQNVTLSCEQNLNHDAMYWYRQDPGQGLRLIYYSQIVNDFQKGDIAEGYSVSREKKESFPLTVTSAQKNPTAFYLCASSMVANTEAFFGQGTRLTVV.

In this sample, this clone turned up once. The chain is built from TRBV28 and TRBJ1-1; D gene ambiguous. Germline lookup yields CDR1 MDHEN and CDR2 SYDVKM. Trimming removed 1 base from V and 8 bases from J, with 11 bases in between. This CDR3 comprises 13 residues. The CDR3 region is CASSLSGGMEAFF. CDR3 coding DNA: TGTGCCAGCAGTTTATCGGGAGGGATGGAAGCTTTCTTT.

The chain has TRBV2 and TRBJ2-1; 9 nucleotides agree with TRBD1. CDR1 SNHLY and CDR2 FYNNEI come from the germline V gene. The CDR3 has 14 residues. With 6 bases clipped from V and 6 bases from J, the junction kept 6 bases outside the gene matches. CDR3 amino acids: CASRRDREVNEQFF. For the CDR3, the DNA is TGTGCCAGCAGGCGGGACAGGGAGGTCAATGAGCAGTTCTTC. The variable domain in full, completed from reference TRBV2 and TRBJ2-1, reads EPEVTQTPSHQVTQMGQEVILRCVPISNHLYFYWYRQILGQKVEFLVSFYNNEISEKSEIFDDQFSVERPDGSNFTLKIRSTKLEDSAMYFCASRRDREVNEQFFGPGTRLTVL.

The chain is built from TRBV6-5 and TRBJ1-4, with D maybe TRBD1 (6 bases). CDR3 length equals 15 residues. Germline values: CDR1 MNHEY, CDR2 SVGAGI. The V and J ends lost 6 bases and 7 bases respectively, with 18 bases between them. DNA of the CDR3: TGTGCCAGCAGACGACTGGGGGCTGAGGCTGAAAAACTGTTTTTT. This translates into CASRRLGAEAEKLFF.

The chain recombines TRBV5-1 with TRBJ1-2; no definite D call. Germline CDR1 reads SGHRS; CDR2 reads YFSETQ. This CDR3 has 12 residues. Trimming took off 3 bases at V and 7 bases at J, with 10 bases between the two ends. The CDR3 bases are TGCGCCAGCAGCTCGAGGCGGGTTGGCTACACCTTC. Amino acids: CASSSRRVGYTF.

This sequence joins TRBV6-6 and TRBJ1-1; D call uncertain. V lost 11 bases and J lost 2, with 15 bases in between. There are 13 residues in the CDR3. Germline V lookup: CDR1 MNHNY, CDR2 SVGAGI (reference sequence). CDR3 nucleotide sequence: TGTGCCGGCCGCGGCATAGTCAACACTGAAGCTTTCTTT. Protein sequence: CAGRGIVNTEAFF.